This TCR beta chain is drawn from a study of T cell changes during pregnancy in multiple sclerosis. Method: immunoSEQ multiplex PCR; TCRdb's copy keeps in-frame clones and lacks some. The sample consists of some 16,000 clones, roughly four fifths of them appearing once. Germline lookup yields CDR1 MNHNS and CDR2 SASEGT. The germline V and J ends were trimmed by 4 bases and 7 bases, with 7 bases remaining between them. This CDR3 comprises 11 residues. This TCR derives from a female donor in good health, enrolled as a control in a pregnancy study. This sample comprised CD8+ T cells from peripheral blood mononuclear cells, obtained after pregnancy. This chain links TRBV6-1 with TRBJ1-1, with D unclear. Here the CDR3 reads CASSASDEAFF. CDR3 DNA sequence: TGTGCCAGCAGTGCCTCAGATGAAGCTTTCTTT.